This T cell receptor (beta chain) stems from a study of T cells in Graves' hyperthyroidism and ophthalmopathy. Whole-study context: The authors collected peripheral blood at initial diagnosis, before any treatment.

The CDR3 consists of 14 residues. Trimming cost V 3 bases and J 5 bases, with 10 bases left between them. TCR beta CDR3 region amplification was performed from RNA transcripts. TCR CDR3 regions were first amplified by RT-PCR with HTBI primers. TCRdb ran MiXCR on the multiplex PCR reads and lists one entry per CDR3 protein. The sample lists some 620,000 distinct CDR3 sequences, about a sixth occurring once. This clonotype was seen more than once but under ten times. The chain employs TRBV12-3 or TRBV12-4 and TRBJ2-2, with D possibly called TRBD1 or TRBD2 (5 bases each). The TCR originated in a woman aged 25 to 45 with Graves' hyperthyroidism. Material: blood. CDR3 residues: CASSFLGVTGELFF. CDR3 DNA: TGTGCCAGCAGTTTTTTGGGGGTTACCGGGGAGCTGTTTTTT.